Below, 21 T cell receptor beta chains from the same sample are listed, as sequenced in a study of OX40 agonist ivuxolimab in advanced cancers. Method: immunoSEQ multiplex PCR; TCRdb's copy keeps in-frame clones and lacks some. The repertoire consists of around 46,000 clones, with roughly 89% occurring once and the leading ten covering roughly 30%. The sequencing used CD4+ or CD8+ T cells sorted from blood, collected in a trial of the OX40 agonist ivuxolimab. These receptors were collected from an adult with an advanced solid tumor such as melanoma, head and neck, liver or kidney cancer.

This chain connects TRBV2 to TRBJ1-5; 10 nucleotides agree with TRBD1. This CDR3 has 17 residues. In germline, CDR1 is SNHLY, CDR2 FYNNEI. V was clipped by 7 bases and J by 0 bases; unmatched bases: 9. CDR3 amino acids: CASTGRDRGYSNQPQHF. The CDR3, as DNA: TGTGCCAGCACCGGGCGGGACAGGGGATATAGCAATCAGCCCCAGCATTTT.

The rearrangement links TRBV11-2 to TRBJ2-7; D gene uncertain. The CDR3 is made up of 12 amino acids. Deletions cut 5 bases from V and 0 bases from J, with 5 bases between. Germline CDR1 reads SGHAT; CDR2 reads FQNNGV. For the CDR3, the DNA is TGTGCCAGCAGCCTTAGCTCCTACGAGCAGTACTTC. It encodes CASSLSSYEQYF.

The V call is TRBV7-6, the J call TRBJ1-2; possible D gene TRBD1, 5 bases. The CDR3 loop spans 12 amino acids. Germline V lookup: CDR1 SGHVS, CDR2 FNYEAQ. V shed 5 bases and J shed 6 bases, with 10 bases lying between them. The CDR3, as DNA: TGTGCCAGCAGCCCTCCGGGGGATGGCTACACCTTC. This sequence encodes CASSPPGDGYTF.

CDR3 sequence reads: CASSFFEGSETQYF. The CDR3 coding sequence is TGTGCCAGCAGTTTTTTTGAGGGCTCGGAGACCCAGTACTTC. V is TRBV25-1 and J is TRBJ2-5; tentative D call: TRBD2 (5 bases). The CDR3 sequence is 14 residues long. V gave up 5 bases and J gave up 5 bases, with 15 bases separating them. Germline V gives CDR1 MGHDK, CDR2 SYGVNS.

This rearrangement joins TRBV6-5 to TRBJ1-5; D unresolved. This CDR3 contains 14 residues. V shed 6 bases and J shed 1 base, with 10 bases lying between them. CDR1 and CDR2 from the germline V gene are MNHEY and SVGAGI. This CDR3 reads CASSWARSNQPQHF. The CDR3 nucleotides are TGTGCCAGCAGCTGGGCTCGGAGCAATCAGCCCCAGCATTTT.

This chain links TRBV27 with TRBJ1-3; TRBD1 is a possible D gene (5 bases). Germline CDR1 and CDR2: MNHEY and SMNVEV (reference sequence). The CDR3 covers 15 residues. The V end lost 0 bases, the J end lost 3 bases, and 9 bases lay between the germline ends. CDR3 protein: CASSLSGTDGNTIYF. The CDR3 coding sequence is TGTGCCAGCAGTTTATCAGGGACTGATGGAAACACCATATATTTT.

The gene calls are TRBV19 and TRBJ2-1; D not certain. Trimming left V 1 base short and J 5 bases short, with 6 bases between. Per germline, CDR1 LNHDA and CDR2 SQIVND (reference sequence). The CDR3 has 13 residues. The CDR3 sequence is CASSIGLDNEQFF. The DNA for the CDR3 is TGTGCCAGTAGTATAGGACTCGACAATGAGCAGTTCTTC.

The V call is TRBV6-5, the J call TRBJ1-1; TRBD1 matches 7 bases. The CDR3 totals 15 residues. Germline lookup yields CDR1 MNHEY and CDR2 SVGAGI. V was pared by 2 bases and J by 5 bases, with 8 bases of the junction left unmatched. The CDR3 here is CASSYTSGQATEAFF. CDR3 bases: TGTGCCAGCAGTTACACTTCCGGACAGGCAACTGAAGCTTTCTTT.

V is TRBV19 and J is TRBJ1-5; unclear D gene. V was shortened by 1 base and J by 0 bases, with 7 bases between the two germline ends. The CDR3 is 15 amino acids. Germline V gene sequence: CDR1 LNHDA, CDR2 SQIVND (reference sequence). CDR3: CASSIGVYSNQPQHF. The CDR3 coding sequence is TGTGCCAGTAGTATAGGGGTTTATAGCAATCAGCCCCAGCATTTT.

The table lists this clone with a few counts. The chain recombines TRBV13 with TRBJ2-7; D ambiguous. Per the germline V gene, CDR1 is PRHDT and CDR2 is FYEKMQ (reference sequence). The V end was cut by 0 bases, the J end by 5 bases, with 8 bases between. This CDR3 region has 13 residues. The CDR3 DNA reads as TGTGCCAGCAGCTTAGGGTGGGCCGACGAGCAGTACTTC. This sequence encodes CASSLGWADEQYF.

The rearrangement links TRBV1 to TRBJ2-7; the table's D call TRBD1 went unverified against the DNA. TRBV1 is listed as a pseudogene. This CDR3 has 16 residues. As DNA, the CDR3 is TGCACCAGCAGCCAATACTTAATGGACAGGTCCTACGAGCAGTACTTC. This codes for CTSSQYLMDRSYEQYF.

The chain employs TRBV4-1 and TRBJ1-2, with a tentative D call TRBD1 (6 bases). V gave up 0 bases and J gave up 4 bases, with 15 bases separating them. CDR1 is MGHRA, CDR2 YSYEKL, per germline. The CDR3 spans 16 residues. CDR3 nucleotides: TGCGCCAGCAGCCAAGAAGAGGGGGTCGCCTCCTATGGCTACACCTTC. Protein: CASSQEEGVASYGYTF.

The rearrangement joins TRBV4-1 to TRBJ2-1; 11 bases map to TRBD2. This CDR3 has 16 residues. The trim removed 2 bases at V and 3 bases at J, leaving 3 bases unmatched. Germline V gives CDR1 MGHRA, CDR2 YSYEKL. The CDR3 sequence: CASSQTTSGGYNEQFF. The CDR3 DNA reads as TGCGCCAGCAGCCAAACCACTAGCGGGGGCTACAATGAGCAGTTCTTC.

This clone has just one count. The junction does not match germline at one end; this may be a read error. The chain's CDR3 is CASSQDGLRSSEQYF. Here the CDR3 DNA reads TGCGCCAGCAGCCAAGACGGTCTGAGATCCTCCGAGCAGTACTTC. The chain uses TRBV4-1 and TRBJ2-7; no definite D call. The CDR3 extends over 15 amino acids. Germline CDR1 reads MGHRA; CDR2 reads YSYEKL.

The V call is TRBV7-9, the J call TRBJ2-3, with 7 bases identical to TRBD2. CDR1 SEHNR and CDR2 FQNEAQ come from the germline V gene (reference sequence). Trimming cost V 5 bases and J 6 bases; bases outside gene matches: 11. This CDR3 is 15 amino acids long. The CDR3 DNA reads TGTGCCAGCAGCGACGGACTAGTCGCAATCGATACGCAGTATTTT. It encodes CASSDGLVAIDTQYF. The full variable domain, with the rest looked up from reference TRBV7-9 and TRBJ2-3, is DTGVSQNPRHKITKRGQNVTFRCDPISEHNRLYWYRQTLGQGPEFLTYFQNEAQLEKSRLLSDRFSAERPKGSFSTLEIQRTEQGDSAMYLCASSDGLVAIDTQYFGPGTRLTVL.

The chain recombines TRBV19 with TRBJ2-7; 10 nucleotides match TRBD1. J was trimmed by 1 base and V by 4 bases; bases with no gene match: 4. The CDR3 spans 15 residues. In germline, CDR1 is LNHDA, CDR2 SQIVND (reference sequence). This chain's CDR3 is CASSTPGQGSYEQYF. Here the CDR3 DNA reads TGTGCCAGTAGTACACCGGGACAGGGGTCCTACGAGCAGTACTTC.

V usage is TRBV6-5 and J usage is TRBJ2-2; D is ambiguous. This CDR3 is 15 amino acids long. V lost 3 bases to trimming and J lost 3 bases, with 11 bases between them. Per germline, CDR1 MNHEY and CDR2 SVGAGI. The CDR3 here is CASSYDLLDTGELFF. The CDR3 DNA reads TGTGCCAGCAGTTATGATTTGTTAGACACCGGGGAGCTGTTTTTT.

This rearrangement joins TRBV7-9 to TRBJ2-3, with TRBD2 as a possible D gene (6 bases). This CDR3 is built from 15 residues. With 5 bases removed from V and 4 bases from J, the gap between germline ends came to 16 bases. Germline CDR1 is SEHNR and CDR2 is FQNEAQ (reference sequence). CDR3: CASSPTSGVPDTQYF. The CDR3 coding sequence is TGTGCCAGCAGCCCCACCTCGGGAGTCCCAGATACGCAGTATTTT.

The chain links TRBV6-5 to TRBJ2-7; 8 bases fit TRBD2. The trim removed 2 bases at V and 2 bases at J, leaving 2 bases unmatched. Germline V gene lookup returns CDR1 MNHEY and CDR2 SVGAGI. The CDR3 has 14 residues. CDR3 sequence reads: CASSYGGGPYEQYF. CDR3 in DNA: TGTGCCAGCAGTTACGGCGGGGGGCCCTACGAGCAGTACTTC.

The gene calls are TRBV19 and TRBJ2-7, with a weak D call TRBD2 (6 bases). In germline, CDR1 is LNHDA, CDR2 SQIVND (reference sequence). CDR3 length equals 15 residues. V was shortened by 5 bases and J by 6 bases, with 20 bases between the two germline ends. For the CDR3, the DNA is TGTGCCAGTAGTCTTGGAGGGCATTCCCGGGTCGAGCAGTACTTC. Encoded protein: CASSLGGHSRVEQYF.

The CDR3: CASSWFAKNIQYF. CDR3 in DNA: TGTGCCAGCAGCTGGTTTGCCAAAAACATTCAGTACTTC. The rearrangement links TRBV5-6 to TRBJ2-4; D not certain. There are 13 residues in the CDR3. Germline assignment: CDR1 SGHDT and CDR2 YYEEEE. V gave up 3 bases and J gave up 1 base, with 5 bases separating them.